This T cell receptor (beta chain) was sequenced for a study of control samples from healthy donors and cancer patients. Germline loops: CDR1 SGHNT, CDR2 YENEEA. The CDR3 contains 14 residues. V lost 3 bases and J 3 bases, leaving 12 bases between the germline ends. Clones were sequenced by immunoSEQ multiplex PCR, and TCRdb holds only the in-frame ones, with some missing. The sample shows around 67,000 clones, approximately 89% of them seen only once. Material: PBMCs. The TCR originated in a man in his 60s with colorectal cancer. This chain connects TRBV11-3 to TRBJ2-7, with D possibly being TRBD1 (6 bases). The CDR3 region is CASSLRGDNYEQYF. DNA of the CDR3: TGTGCCAGCAGCTTGAGAGGGGACAACTACGAGCAGTACTTC.